This passage covers 14 T cell receptor beta chains from one sample sequenced in a study of OX40 agonist ivuxolimab in advanced cancers. Generated by immunoSEQ multiplex PCR, the TCRdb table keeps only in-frame clones and is missing some. The sample contains tens of thousands of clones, 85% to 95% of which appear only once. The sequencing here drew on CD4+ or CD8+ T cells sorted from blood, taken in a trial of the OX40 agonist ivuxolimab. The receptors were sampled from an adult with an advanced solid tumor such as melanoma, head and neck, liver or kidney cancer.

J is TRBJ2-3 and V is TRBV7-6, with a weak D call TRBD2 (7 bases). CDR1 is SGHVS, CDR2 FNYEAQ, per germline. V was shortened by 8 bases and J by 1 base, with 13 bases between the two germline ends. The length of the CDR3 is 14 residues. CDR3 in DNA: TGTGCCAGCGCAAGAGGGGGGGGCACAGATACGCAGTATTTT. This translates into CASARGGGTDTQYF.

The CDR3: CASSQEGRGGQPQHF. CDR3 in DNA: TGCGCCAGCAGCCAAGAAGGGAGGGGGGGGCAGCCCCAGCATTTT. V is TRBV4-3 and J is TRBJ1-5, with D tentatively TRBD1 (6 bases). The length of the CDR3 is 15 residues. The V gene lost 0 bases and the J gene lost 7 bases, with 13 bases spanning the gap. From germline, CDR1 is LGHNA and CDR2 YSLEER.

This sequence joins TRBV29-1 and TRBJ1-4; perhaps TRBD1 as D (5 bases). Germline CDR1 SQVTM, CDR2 ANQGSEA. The V end was cut by 1 base, the J end by 6 bases, with 12 bases between. This CDR3 spans 14 amino acids. CDR3 sequence: CSVEAAGSDEKLFF. As DNA, the CDR3 is TGCAGCGTTGAAGCGGCAGGGTCGGATGAAAAACTGTTTTTT.

The V call is TRBV15, the J call TRBJ2-4; D gene uncertain. This CDR3 region has 14 residues. Germline CDR1 is LNHNV and CDR2 is YYDKDF (reference sequence). Deletions cut 0 bases from V and 3 bases from J, with 6 bases between. The DNA for the CDR3 is TGTGCCACCAGCAGAGAACAGATCAAAAACATTCAGTACTTC. Amino acid sequence: CATSREQIKNIQYF.

This clone is a singleton in its sample. The rearrangement links TRBV7-2 to TRBJ2-5, with D perhaps matching TRBD1 or TRBD2 (5 bases each). This CDR3 region has 14 residues. Per the germline V gene, CDR1 is SGHTA and CDR2 is FQGNSA. V dropped 5 bases and J dropped 5 bases, with 15 bases sitting between them. The CDR3, as DNA: TGTGCCAGCAGCCGTAGCGTTCCAGGGGAGACCCAGTACTTC. Its translation: CASSRSVPGETQYF.

The chain employs TRBV18 and TRBJ2-7, with unresolved D. Germline V gene data show CDR1 as KGHSH and CDR2 as LQKENI. The CDR3 is 13 residues long. V lost 4 bases and J lost 0, with 7 bases in between. The chain's CDR3 is CASSQTDSYEQYF. The CDR3 region has the DNA TGTGCCAGCTCACAGACTGACTCCTACGAGCAGTACTTC.

The chain uses TRBV4-1 and TRBJ2-6; D ambiguous. This CDR3 comprises 15 residues. The V end was cut by 5 bases, the J end by 0 bases, with 8 bases between. Germline V gene lookup returns CDR1 MGHRA and CDR2 YSYEKL. CDR3 region: CASSAVSSGANVLTF. CDR3 in DNA: TGCGCCAGCAGCGCGGTTAGCTCTGGGGCCAACGTCCTGACTTTC.

This clone was seen once. J is TRBJ1-5 and V is TRBV6-6; no firm D call. Germline CDR1 is MNHNY and CDR2 is SVGAGI (reference sequence). Trimming took off 2 bases at V and 2 bases at J, with 10 bases between the two ends. This CDR3 comprises 15 residues. CDR3 in DNA: TGTGCCAGCAGTTACAACGGCGTGGGCAATCAGCCCCAGCATTTT. Its translation is CASSYNGVGNQPQHF.

The V call is TRBV27, the J call TRBJ2-5; D assignment may be TRBD1 or TRBD2 (5 bases each). The germline V gene encodes CDR1 MNHEY and CDR2 SMNVEV (reference sequence). This CDR3 comprises 14 residues. With 6 bases removed from V and 0 bases from J, the gap between germline ends came to 11 bases. The CDR3 DNA reads TGTGCCAGCAGCCGGGACCACAACCAAGAGACCCAGTACTTC. It encodes CASSRDHNQETQYF.

The V and J genes are TRBV4-3 and TRBJ2-5; D call uncertain. V lost 1 base and J lost 7, with 7 bases in between. Germline values: CDR1 LGHNA, CDR2 YSLEER. This CDR3 comprises 12 residues. Written as DNA, the CDR3 is TGCGCCAGCAGCCAAGGCTCCGGGACCCAGTACTTC. Amino acids: CASSQGSGTQYF.

The chain carries TRBV28 and TRBJ2-6, with 9 bases fitting TRBD2. J lost 0 bases, V lost 6 bases, and 3 bases had no gene match. The CDR3 is 16 amino acids. CDR1 and CDR2 (germline): MDHEN, SYDVKM. The CDR3 DNA is TGTGCCAGCAGCGCGGGGGGGTACTCTGGGGCCAACGTCCTGACTTTC. Protein: CASSAGGYSGANVLTF.

The chain links TRBV7-2 to TRBJ1-5; D uncertain. In germline, CDR1 is SGHTA, CDR2 FQGNSA. This CDR3 comprises 17 residues. With 1 base removed from V and 2 bases from J, the gap between germline ends came to 15 bases. This CDR3 is CASSLGLTYSGNQPQHF. Written as DNA, the CDR3 is TGTGCCAGCAGCTTAGGGTTGACTTATTCGGGCAATCAGCCCCAGCATTTT.

The chain employs TRBV4-3 and TRBJ2-7; 11 nucleotides agree with TRBD2. Germline-derived CDR1 and CDR2 are LGHNA and YSLEER. The CDR3 is 14 amino acids. V was clipped by 4 bases and J by 4 bases; unmatched bases: 3. Written as DNA, the CDR3 is TGCGCCAGCAGCCTAACTAGCGGGAGTTACGAGCAGTACTTC. Translating gives CASSLTSGSYEQYF.

About this clone itself: As the CDR3 is not closed by the conserved phenylalanine or tryptophan, this likely results from a read error. No DNA is shown, since the ends of the CDR3 on it are uncertain; the CDR3 is the one TCRdb lists. The chain uses TRBV11-1 and TRBJ2-6; the table's D call, TRBD1, has no DNA check behind it. CDR1 SGHAT and CDR2 FQDESV come from the germline V gene (reference sequence). The CDR3 extends over 10 residues, inclusive of both ends. Here the CDR3 reads CASSANRVGV.